The clone carrying this T cell receptor (beta chain) showed up just a few times. The V gene's germline CDR1 is MNHEY and CDR2 SVGAGI. CDR3 size: 14 residues. Trimming shortened V by 0 bases and J by 5 bases, and 8 bases separated the two germline ends. The data stem from a study of T cells in tumors after PD-1 blockade. Study details: No patient had prior checkpoint blockade, systemic immunosuppression, or radiotherapy within 4 weeks. A subset received ongoing vismodegib 150 mg daily alongside anti-PD-1 therapy.

Method: immunoSEQ multiplex PCR; TCRdb's copy keeps in-frame clones and lacks some. The sample has more than 40,000 clones; 65% to 80% are singletons. The V gene is TRBV6-5, the J gene TRBJ1-5; no clear D gene. The sequence derives from a human donor with advanced basal cell or squamous cell carcinoma (not recorded which). The source material was PBMCs, sampled before anti-PD-1 therapy. CDR3 nucleotide sequence: TGTGCCAGCAGTTACTCGGCCCGCCATCAGCCCCAGCATTTT. Protein: CASSYSARHQPQHF.